This T cell receptor (beta chain) was retrieved from a study of T cell changes during pregnancy in multiple sclerosis. The germline CDR1 and CDR2 sequences are SGHTA and FQGNSA. This CDR3 region has 17 residues. V was shortened by 1 base and J by 1 base, with 16 bases between the two germline ends. Assay used: immunoSEQ multiplex PCR; TCRdb lists only in-frame clones, some missing. Of about 79,000 clones in the sample, 93% were seen once. This sequence joins TRBV7-2 and TRBJ1-1; D possibly corresponds to TRBD1 (5 bases). This clonotype originated in a female donor in good health, enrolled as a control in a pregnancy study. The sequences come from peripheral blood, collected in the second trimester of pregnancy. The CDR3 DNA sequence: TGTGCCAGCAGCTTAGTTACCGGCTTTACAGGGAACACTGAAGCTTTCTTT. Its translation is CASSLVTGFTGNTEAFF.